This is a list of T cell receptor beta chains from one sample in a study of blood T cell repertoires in COVID-19. Clones were read by immunoSEQ multiplex PCR, and TCRdb kept only the in-frame ones, dropping some. The sample includes 490,000 or so clones, approximately 91% of them seen just once. Material: PBMCs or T cells enriched from blood (not recorded which). These receptors all stem from a woman aged 60-75 years who had recovered from COVID-19. The CDR3 runs from the conserved cysteine through the conserved F or W. The order of the fields is D gene, clone size, J gene, V gene, CDR3 protein, CDR3 DNA. A D gene is named only where the DNA matches it firmly. Size is stated for part of the rows, as once, few or many counts, or as a class when the clone is expanded.

D gene: .
clone size: .
J gene: TRBJ1-1
V gene: TRBV15
CDR3 protein: CATSRGWGGTEAFF
CDR3 DNA: TGTGCCACCAGCAGAGGCTGGGGGGGGACTGAAGCTTTCTTT

D gene: TRBD1
clone size: .
J gene: TRBJ1-4
V gene: TRBV29-1
CDR3 protein: CSVSGGVTGSGEKLFF
CDR3 DNA: TGCAGCGTCTCAGGGGGTGTCACAGGGAGTGGTGAAAAACTGTTTTTT

D gene: TRBD2
clone size: .
J gene: TRBJ2-1
V gene: TRBV9
CDR3 protein: CASSVGLAGQSSYNEQFF
CDR3 DNA: TGTGCCAGCAGCGTAGGACTAGCGGGTCAGAGCTCCTACAATGAGCAGTTCTTC

D gene: .
clone size: .
J gene: TRBJ1-3
V gene: TRBV29-1
CDR3 protein: CSFTGNSGNTIYF
CDR3 DNA: TGCAGCTTTACAGGGAACTCTGGAAACACCATATATTTT

D gene: TRBD1
clone size: .
J gene: TRBJ2-1
V gene: TRBV2
CDR3 protein: CASSLTGVLYNEQFF
CDR3 DNA: TGTGCCAGCAGTCTGACAGGGGTACTTTACAATGAGCAGTTCTTC

D gene: TRBD2
clone size: .
J gene: TRBJ2-7
V gene: TRBV7-2
CDR3 protein: CASSFGIGRGGSEQYF
CDR3 DNA: TGTGCCAGCAGCTTCGGTATCGGGCGGGGGGGCTCCGAGCAGTACTTC

D gene: .
clone size: .
J gene: TRBJ1-5
V gene: TRBV27
CDR3 protein: CASSLRVRNQPQHF
CDR3 DNA: TGTGCCAGCAGCCTTCGGGTCCGCAATCAGCCCCAGCATTTT

D gene: .
clone size: .
J gene: TRBJ1-6
V gene: TRBV29-1
CDR3 protein: CSGGHPATEYF
CDR3 DNA: TGCAGCGGGGGACATCCGGCGACAGAATACTTT

D gene: TRBD2
clone size: .
J gene: TRBJ2-3
V gene: TRBV27
CDR3 protein: CASSSQTSGGAGDTQYF
CDR3 DNA: TGTGCCAGCAGTTCCCAGACTAGCGGGGGGGCCGGAGATACGCAGTATTTT

D gene: TRBD1
clone size: .
J gene: TRBJ1-5
V gene: TRBV19
CDR3 protein: CASSPGQGSNQPQHF
CDR3 DNA: TGTGCCAGTAGTCCTGGACAGGGGAGCAATCAGCCCCAGCATTTT

D gene: .
clone size: .
J gene: TRBJ2-2
V gene: TRBV5-1
CDR3 protein: CASSLSGDYTGELFF
CDR3 DNA: TGCGCCAGCAGCTTAAGCGGAGACTACACCGGGGAGCTGTTTTTT

D gene: .
clone size: .
J gene: TRBJ2-1
V gene: TRBV4-1
CDR3 protein: CASSQDGTFSYNEQFF
CDR3 DNA: TGCGCCAGCAGCCAAGATGGGACATTCTCTTACAATGAGCAGTTCTTC

D gene: TRBD2
clone size: .
J gene: TRBJ2-7
V gene: TRBV7-6
CDR3 protein: CASRRTSGGPLGEQYF
CDR3 DNA: TGTGCCAGCAGGAGGACTAGCGGGGGGCCCCTCGGCGAGCAGTACTTC

D gene: TRBD1
clone size: .
J gene: TRBJ2-6
V gene: TRBV6-5
CDR3 protein: CASQGAETGANVLTF
CDR3 DNA: TGTGCCAGCCAGGGGGCAGAGACTGGGGCCAACGTCCTGACTTTC

D gene: TRBD1
clone size: .
J gene: TRBJ1-2
V gene: TRBV19
CDR3 protein: CASSYRQGKKNNYGYTF
CDR3 DNA: TGTGCCAGTAGTTACAGACAGGGAAAAAAAAATAACTATGGCTACACCTTC

D gene: TRBD2
clone size: .
J gene: TRBJ2-1
V gene: TRBV3-1/TRBV3-2
CDR3 protein: CASSPGLAGGLEQFF
CDR3 DNA: TGTGCCAGCAGCCCCGGACTAGCGGGGGGTTTAGAGCAGTTCTTC

D gene: TRBD2
clone size: .
J gene: TRBJ2-1
V gene: TRBV2
CDR3 protein: CASHLAGGNNEQFF
CDR3 DNA: TGTGCCAGCCACCTAGCGGGGGGCAACAATGAGCAGTTCTTC

D gene: .
clone size: .
J gene: TRBJ2-3
V gene: TRBV11-2
CDR3 protein: CASSSTGLSTDTQYF
CDR3 DNA: TGTGCCAGCAGCTCTACGGGACTGAGCACAGATACGCAGTATTTT

D gene: .
clone size: .
J gene: TRBJ2-5
V gene: TRBV19
CDR3 protein: CASSTPGLEETQYF
CDR3 DNA: TGTGCCAGTAGTACCCCAGGGCTGGAAGAGACCCAGTACTTC

D gene: .
clone size: .
J gene: TRBJ1-2
V gene: TRBV3-1/TRBV3-2
CDR3 protein: CASSQASGYTF
CDR3 DNA: TGTGCCAGCAGCCAAGCTTCTGGCTACACCTTC

D gene: TRBD1
clone size: once
J gene: TRBJ1-5
V gene: TRBV27
CDR3 protein: CASSSPGTGGNSNQPQHF
CDR3 DNA: TGTGCCAGCAGTTCTCCGGGGACAGGGGGCAATAGCAATCAGCCCCAGCATTTT

D gene: TRBD1
clone size: .
J gene: TRBJ1-2
V gene: TRBV20-1
CDR3 protein: CSAPGGGGYTF
CDR3 DNA: TGCAGTGCTCCAGGGGGTGGAGGCTACACCTTC

D gene: TRBD2
clone size: .
J gene: TRBJ2-3
V gene: TRBV5-1
CDR3 protein: CASSWTSGGADTQYF
CDR3 DNA: TGCGCCAGCAGCTGGACTAGCGGGGGGGCGGATACGCAGTATTTT

D gene: TRBD1
clone size: .
J gene: TRBJ1-3
V gene: TRBV6-5
CDR3 protein: CASRGPLDRVNTIYF
CDR3 DNA: TGTGCCAGCAGGGGTCCCTTGGACAGGGTCAACACCATATATTTT

D gene: .
clone size: .
J gene: TRBJ1-4
V gene: TRBV5-6
CDR3 protein: CASSLRITGKGEKLFF
CDR3 DNA: TGTGCCAGCAGCTTGAGGATCACGGGGAAAGGTGAAAAACTGTTTTTT

D gene: TRBD1
clone size: .
J gene: TRBJ2-1
V gene: TRBV29-1
CDR3 protein: CSVTDRGVSYNEQFF
CDR3 DNA: TGCAGCGTGACAGACAGGGGTGTCTCCTACAATGAGCAGTTCTTC

D gene: .
clone size: .
J gene: TRBJ1-2
V gene: TRBV5-1
CDR3 protein: CASSLNPGFAVGYTF
CDR3 DNA: TGCGCCAGCAGCTTAAATCCAGGGTTTGCGGTTGGCTACACCTTC

D gene: .
clone size: once
J gene: TRBJ1-5
V gene: TRBV15
CDR3 protein: CATSRGQVQPQHF
CDR3 DNA: TGTGCCACCAGCAGAGGGCAGGTTCAGCCCCAGCATTTT

D gene: .
clone size: .
J gene: TRBJ2-7
V gene: TRBV19
CDR3 protein: CASSGGFYEQYF
CDR3 DNA: TGTGCCAGTAGCGGGGGATTCTACGAGCAGTACTTC

D gene: .
clone size: .
J gene: TRBJ2-1
V gene: TRBV10-3
CDR3 protein: CAISESGSSYNEQFF
CDR3 DNA: TGTGCCATCAGTGAGTCCGGGAGCTCCTACAATGAGCAGTTCTTC

D gene: TRBD2
clone size: .
J gene: TRBJ2-3
V gene: TRBV27
CDR3 protein: CASKRSWLAGTVSTDTQYF
CDR3 DNA: TGTGCCAGCAAGCGTTCCTGGCTAGCGGGGACGGTTAGCACAGATACGCAGTATTTT